Each of the 24 T cell receptor beta chains below was sequenced from the same sample in a study of T cell responses to AZD1222 COVID-19 vaccine. Assay: immunoSEQ multiplex PCR; the TCRdb copy retains only in-frame clones and omits some. This sample has around 99,000 clones; about 90% occur once, and the top ten carry less than 8%. This specimen consisted of peripheral blood, obtained on day 0 of AZD1222 vaccination. These TCRs come from an adult in good health.

The V gene is TRBV6-2 or TRBV6-3, the J gene TRBJ2-1; 11 nucleotides align to TRBD2. The CDR3 contains 17 residues. Germline loops: CDR1 MNHEY, CDR2 SVGEGT. V dropped 0 bases and J dropped 0; count of bases not matched to a gene: 1. The CDR3 coding sequence is TGTGCCAGCAGTTACTCAGGGACTAGCGGCTCCTACAATGAGCAGTTCTTC. It codes for CASSYSGTSGSYNEQFF.

In DNA form, the CDR3 reads TGCGCCAGCAGCCAAGTGGGGTTGGGCGAGCAGTACTTC. Amino acids: CASSQVGLGEQYF. The chain is built from TRBV4-3 and TRBJ2-7; D gene unclear. The CDR3 sequence is 13 residues long. Germline-derived CDR1 and CDR2 are LGHNA and YSLEER. Trimming removed 1 base from V and 6 bases from J, with 10 bases in between.

This clone was recorded a few times. The V and J genes are TRBV19 and TRBJ2-4, with D uncertain. V was shortened by 2 bases and J by 6 bases, with 8 bases between the two germline ends. In germline, CDR1 is LNHDA, CDR2 SQIVND (reference sequence). The CDR3 sequence is 13 residues long. CDR3 in amino acids: CASSILAGNIQYF. The CDR3 coding sequence is TGTGCCAGTAGTATATTAGCAGGAAACATTCAGTACTTC.

The CDR3 is CASSPTGAKNIQYF. CDR3 bases: TGTGCCAGCAGCCCTACGGGGGCCAAAAACATTCAGTACTTC. This chain links TRBV9 with TRBJ2-4, with TRBD2 as a possible D gene (5 bases). Trimming pared 4 bases from V and 1 base from J, leaving 9 bases between. CDR3 length equals 14 residues. Germline CDR1 and CDR2: SGDLS and YYNGEE.

The V gene is TRBV15, the J gene TRBJ1-2; D not certain. CDR1 and CDR2 from the germline V gene are LNHNV and YYDKDF (reference sequence). This CDR3 region has 12 residues. Trimming removed 0 bases at V and 8 bases at J, with 7 bases between. In DNA form, the CDR3 reads TGTGCCACCAGCAGAGATCGGACGGGCTACACCTTC. Encoded protein: CATSRDRTGYTF. The entire variable domain, with the rest obtained from reference TRBV15 and TRBJ1-2, is as follows: DAMVIQNPRYQVTQFGKPVTLSCSQTLNHNVMYWYQQKSSQAPKLLFHYYDKDFNNEADTPDNFQSRRPNTSFCFLDIRSPGLGDTAMYLCATSRDRTGYTFGSGTRLTVV.

With respect to this clone: One end of the junction does not line up with germline, which may come from a read error. The V gene is TRBV3-1 (or the pseudogene TRBV3-2), the J gene TRBJ1-2; TRBD1 matches at 7 bases. CDR3 size: 13 residues. Germline loops: CDR1 LGHDT, CDR2 YNNKEL (reference sequence). DNA of the CDR3: TGTGCCAGCAGTCAAGGGACAGCCTATGGCTACACCTTC. This gives the protein CASSQGTAYGYTF.

The V call is TRBV6-6, the J call TRBJ2-5; no clear D gene. The CDR3 runs 12 residues. Germline V gene sequence: CDR1 MNHNY, CDR2 SVGAGI (reference sequence). V lost 7 bases and J lost 5, with 11 bases in between. CDR3 DNA sequence: TGTGCCAGCACGAAGCAAGGGGAGACCCAGTACTTC. Translation gives CASTKQGETQYF.

The chain combines TRBV27 with TRBJ1-1; D is possibly TRBD1 (6 bases). V was pared by 5 bases and J by 4 bases, with 14 bases between. The CDR3 has 14 residues. Per the germline V gene, CDR1 is MNHEY and CDR2 is SMNVEV (reference sequence). CDR3 loop: CASSKPGHSTEAFF. CDR3 bases: TGTGCCAGCAGTAAACCGGGACACTCCACTGAAGCTTTCTTT.

This clone appeared a few times. V gene TRBV11-2 combines with J gene TRBJ1-2; weak D call: TRBD1 (5 bases). Trimming took 3 bases from V and 8 from J, leaving 16 bases between them. The germline V gene has CDR1 SGHAT and CDR2 FQNNGV. This CDR3 is 14 amino acids long. CDR3: CASSFGRGLRGYTF. CDR3 sequence (DNA): TGTGCCAGCAGCTTCGGTAGGGGACTTAGGGGCTACACCTTC. Using reference TRBV11-2 and TRBJ1-2 for the parts outside the CDR3, the full variable domain is EAGVAQSPRYKIIEKRQSVAFWCNPISGHATLYWYQQILGQGPKLLIQFQNNGVVDDSQLPKDRFSAERLKGVDSTLKIQPAKLEDSAVYLCASSFGRGLRGYTFGSGTRLTVV.

This clone turned up a few times. In DNA, the CDR3 is TGTGCCAGCAGCTTGAGCTCTGGGGCCAACGTCCTGACTTTC. The encoded protein is CASSLSSGANVLTF. The rearrangement joins TRBV5-5 to TRBJ2-6; D is unclear. V was pared by 1 base and J by 0 bases, with 2 bases between. This CDR3 has 14 residues. In germline, CDR1 is SGHKS, CDR2 YYEKEE (reference sequence). Together with reference TRBV5-5 and TRBJ2-6, the CDR3 gives the full variable domain: DAGVTQSPTHLIKTRGQQVTLRCSPISGHKSVSWYQQVLGQGPQFIFQYYEKEERGRGNFPDRFSARQFPNYSSELNVNALLLGDSALYLCASSLSSGANVLTFGAGSRLTVL.

The V call is TRBV28, the J call TRBJ1-5; 9 nucleotides align to TRBD1. The V gene end was trimmed by 11 bases and the J gene end by 0 bases; junction bases not matched to a gene: 5. The CDR3 extends over 14 amino acids. Germline CDR1 is MDHEN and CDR2 is SYDVKM. This chain's CDR3 is CAGQGSGSNQPQHF. For the CDR3, the DNA is TGTGCCGGACAGGGGAGTGGTAGCAATCAGCCCCAGCATTTT.

The chain is built from TRBV28 and TRBJ1-2, with 9 nucleotides matching TRBD1. The CDR3 length is 16 residues. The germline V gene encodes CDR1 MDHEN and CDR2 SYDVKM. V was pared by 7 bases and J by 0 bases, with 9 bases of the junction left unmatched. This chain's CDR3 is CASTAGQGKTNYGYTF. In nucleotides, the CDR3 is TGTGCCAGCACCGCGGGACAGGGCAAGACTAACTATGGCTACACCTTC.

This chain joins TRBV18 and TRBJ1-1; tentatively, D is TRBD1 (6 bases). CDR1 and CDR2 from the germline V gene are KGHSH and LQKENI. There are 19 residues in the CDR3. V lost 0 bases to trimming and J lost 3 bases, with 23 bases between them. The CDR3 sequence is CASSPPSILGGGAHTEAFF. CDR3 DNA: TGTGCCAGCTCACCACCGTCGATTCTGGGGGGGGGCGCGCACACTGAAGCTTTCTTT.

The chain joins TRBV30 to TRBJ1-4; the D gene is possibly TRBD1 (5 bases). The V gene's germline CDR1 is GTSNPN and CDR2 SVGIG (reference sequence). V shed 5 bases and J shed 2 bases, with 15 bases lying between them. The CDR3 loop spans 15 amino acids. The CDR3, as DNA: TGTGCCTGGCAACAAAGGGGTGCGACTAATGAAAAACTGTTTTTT. It codes for CAWQQRGATNEKLFF.

The chain joins TRBV24-1 to TRBJ2-2; 10 bases align to TRBD2. The junction had 9 bases not matched to a gene; V was cut back by 3 bases and J by 6 bases. CDR3 length: 17 amino acids. In germline, CDR1 is KGHDR, CDR2 SFDVKD. The CDR3 DNA is TGTGCCACCAGTGATAAACTAGCGGGGACTTTCGCCGGGGAGCTGTTTTTT. This sequence encodes CATSDKLAGTFAGELFF.

The chain employs TRBV27 and TRBJ1-1; 10 nucleotides match TRBD1. The length of the CDR3 is 14 residues. CDR1 is MNHEY, CDR2 SMNVEV, per germline (reference sequence). With 5 bases clipped from V and 11 bases from J, the junction kept 11 bases outside the gene matches. CDR3 protein: CASSTSFGTGDAFF. DNA for the CDR3: TGTGCCAGCAGTACCTCTTTTGGGACAGGGGACGCTTTCTTT.

This clone was detected only once. V and J are TRBV7-6 and TRBJ2-7; tentative D call: TRBD1 (6 bases). CDR3 size: 16 residues. Germline CDR1 SGHVS, CDR2 FNYEAQ. Trimming cost V 0 bases and J 0 bases, with 12 bases left between them. The CDR3 here is CASSLADSQGSYEQYF. CDR3 nucleotides: TGTGCCAGCAGCTTAGCGGACAGCCAGGGCTCCTACGAGCAGTACTTC.

The chain has TRBV7-8 and TRBJ2-1; TRBD2 is a possible D gene (6 bases). Germline assignment: CDR1 SGHVS and CDR2 FQNEAQ. The CDR3 is made up of 15 amino acids. Trimming shortened V by 5 bases and J by 4 bases, and 15 bases separated the two germline ends. Here the CDR3 reads CASSPPGRQYNEQFF. Written as DNA, the CDR3 is TGTGCCAGCAGCCCCCCAGGGAGGCAGTACAATGAGCAGTTCTTC.

The rearrangement uses TRBV6-5 and TRBJ1-2; no clear D. The CDR3 consists of 12 residues. Germline V CDR1 and CDR2: MNHEY, SVGAGI. V gave up 6 bases and J gave up 6 bases, with 11 bases separating them. CDR3 sequence (DNA): TGTGCCAGCAGCTCGCCGGGGAATGGCTACACCTTC. This encodes CASSSPGNGYTF.

This CDR3 is CASSLGTEAFF. In DNA form, the CDR3 reads TGTGCCAGCAGTTTGGGCACTGAAGCTTTCTTT. This chain connects TRBV28 to TRBJ1-1; D is unclear. The germline V gene encodes CDR1 MDHEN and CDR2 SYDVKM. Trimming pared 3 bases from V and 4 bases from J, leaving 3 bases between. The CDR3 consists of 11 residues.

In DNA form, the CDR3 reads TGCGCCAGCAGCTTGGTGGAAGGGGCGGGTAGCTATGGCTACACCTTC. Protein: CASSLVEGAGSYGYTF. The chain recombines TRBV5-1 with TRBJ1-2; D is possibly TRBD1 (5 bases). Trimming took 0 bases from V and 4 from J, leaving 16 bases between them. Germline V gene lookup returns CDR1 SGHRS and CDR2 YFSETQ. The CDR3 is made up of 16 amino acids.

The chain recombines TRBV5-1 with TRBJ2-2; D possibly corresponds to TRBD2 (6 bases). Trimming removed 4 bases at V and 7 bases at J, with 14 bases between. Germline values: CDR1 SGHRS, CDR2 YFSETQ. The CDR3 covers 14 residues. CDR3 DNA: TGCGCCAGCAGCCCGGAGGGGAGCTACGGGGAGCTGTTTTTT. The encoded protein is CASSPEGSYGELFF.

This clone was observed a single time. CDR3 loop: CASSLALAGGETQYF. For the CDR3, the DNA is TGTGCCAGCAGCTTAGCTTTAGCGGGAGGAGAGACCCAGTACTTC. J is TRBJ2-5 and V is TRBV7-9; 10 bases are a match to TRBD2. The CDR3 runs to 15 residues. Unmatched junction bases numbered 2, after V lost 0 bases and J lost 4 bases. Germline lookup yields CDR1 SEHNR and CDR2 FQNEAQ (reference sequence).

The V gene is TRBV24-1, the J gene TRBJ2-2; maybe TRBD2 (5 bases). V lost 0 bases, J lost 6 bases, and 13 bases lay in between. This CDR3 comprises 16 residues. CDR1 and CDR2 (germline): KGHDR, SFDVKD. Here the CDR3 reads CATSDLGTKGAGELFF. The CDR3 coding sequence is TGTGCCACCAGTGATTTGGGTACGAAGGGAGCCGGGGAGCTGTTTTTT.